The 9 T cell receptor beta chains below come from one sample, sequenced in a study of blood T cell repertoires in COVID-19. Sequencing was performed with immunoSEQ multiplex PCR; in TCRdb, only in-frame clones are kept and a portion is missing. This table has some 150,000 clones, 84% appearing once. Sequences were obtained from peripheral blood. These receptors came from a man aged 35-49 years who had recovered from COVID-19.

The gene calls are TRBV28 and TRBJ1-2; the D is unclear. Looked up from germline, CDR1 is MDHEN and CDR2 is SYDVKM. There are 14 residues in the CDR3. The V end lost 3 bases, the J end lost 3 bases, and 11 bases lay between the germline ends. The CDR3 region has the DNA TGTGCCAGCAGTTTGAGAGGCGGGTACTATGGCTACACCTTC. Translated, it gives CASSLRGGYYGYTF.

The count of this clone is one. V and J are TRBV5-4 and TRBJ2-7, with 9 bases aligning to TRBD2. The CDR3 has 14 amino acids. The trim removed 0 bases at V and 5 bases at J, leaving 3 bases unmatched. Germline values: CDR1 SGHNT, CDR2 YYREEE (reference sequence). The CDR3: CASSLVSGGNEQYF. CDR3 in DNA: TGTGCCAGCAGCTTGGTTAGCGGGGGAAACGAGCAGTACTTC.

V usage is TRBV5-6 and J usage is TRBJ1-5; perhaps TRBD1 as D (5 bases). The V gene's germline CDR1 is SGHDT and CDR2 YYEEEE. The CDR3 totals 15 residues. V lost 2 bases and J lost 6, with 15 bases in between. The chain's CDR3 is CASSFYQQASQPQHF. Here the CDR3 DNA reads TGTGCCAGCAGCTTTTACCAACAGGCCTCTCAGCCCCAGCATTTT.

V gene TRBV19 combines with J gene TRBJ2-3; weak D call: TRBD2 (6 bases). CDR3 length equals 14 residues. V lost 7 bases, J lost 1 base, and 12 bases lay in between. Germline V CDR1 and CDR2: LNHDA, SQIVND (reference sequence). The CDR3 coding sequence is TGTGCCAGTAAGGCGGGATTGGGCACAGATACGCAGTATTTT. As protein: CASKAGLGTDTQYF.

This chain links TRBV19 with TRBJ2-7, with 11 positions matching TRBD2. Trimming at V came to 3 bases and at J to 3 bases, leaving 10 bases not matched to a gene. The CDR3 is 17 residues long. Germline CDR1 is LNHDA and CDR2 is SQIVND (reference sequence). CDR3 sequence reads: CASSMPTSGAPVYEQYF. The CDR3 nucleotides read TGTGCCAGTAGTATGCCGACTAGCGGGGCACCGGTCTACGAGCAGTACTTC.

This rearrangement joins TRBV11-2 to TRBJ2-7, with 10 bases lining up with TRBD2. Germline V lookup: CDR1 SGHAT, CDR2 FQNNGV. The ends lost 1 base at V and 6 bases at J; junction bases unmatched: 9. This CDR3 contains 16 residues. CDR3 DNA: TGTGCCAGCAGCTTAGGGGGGACTAGCGCCCTACGCGAGCAGTACTTC. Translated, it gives CASSLGGTSALREQYF.

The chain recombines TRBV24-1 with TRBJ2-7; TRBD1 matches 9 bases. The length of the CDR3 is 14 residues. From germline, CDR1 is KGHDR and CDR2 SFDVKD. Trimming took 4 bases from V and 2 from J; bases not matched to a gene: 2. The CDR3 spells CATSEGTGTYEQYF. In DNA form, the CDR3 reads TGTGCCACCAGTGAGGGGACAGGGACCTACGAGCAGTACTTC.

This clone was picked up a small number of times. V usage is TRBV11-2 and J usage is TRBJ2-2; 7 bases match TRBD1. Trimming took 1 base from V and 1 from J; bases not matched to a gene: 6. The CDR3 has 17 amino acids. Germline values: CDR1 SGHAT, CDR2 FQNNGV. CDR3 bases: TGTGCCAGCAGCTTAGGTTTGTGGGACAGGAACACCGGGGAGCTGTTTTTT. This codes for CASSLGLWDRNTGELFF.

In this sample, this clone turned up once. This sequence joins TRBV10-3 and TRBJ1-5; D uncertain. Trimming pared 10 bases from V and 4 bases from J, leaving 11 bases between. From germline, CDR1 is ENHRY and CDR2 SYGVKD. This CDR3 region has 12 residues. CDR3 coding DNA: TGTGCCACCCAGGAAGCTAATCAGCCCCAGCATTTT. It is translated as CATQEANQPQHF.